The 19 T cell receptor beta chains given below trace back to one sample, sequenced in a study of blood T cell repertoires in COVID-19. Here immunoSEQ multiplex PCR was the method, and the copy in TCRdb shows in-frame clones only, minus some. The sample holds 250,000 to 300,000 clones, nearly 90% seen once. The sample was PBMCs or T cells enriched from blood (not recorded which). These receptors came from a woman aged 60 to 75 who had recovered from COVID-19.

The chain employs TRBV6-5 and TRBJ2-7, with a tentative D call TRBD2 (6 bases). The V and J ends lost 11 bases and 5 bases respectively, with 16 bases between them. Germline CDR1 reads MNHEY; CDR2 reads SVGAGI. The CDR3 is 12 amino acids. Written as DNA, the CDR3 is TGTGCCTTCGTGGACTACTACCACGAGCAGTACTTC. Translated, it gives CAFVDYYHEQYF.

V and J are TRBV28 and TRBJ1-1; D is unclear. V was pared by 2 bases and J by 5 bases, with 9 bases between. The CDR3 contains 13 residues. The germline gives CDR1 MDHEN, CDR2 SYDVKM. In DNA form, the CDR3 reads TGTGCCAGCAGTTTACAAGCGGCGACTGAAGCTTTCTTT. Its translation is CASSLQAATEAFF. Together with reference TRBV28 and TRBJ1-1, the CDR3 gives the full variable domain: DVKVTQSSRYLVKRTGEKVFLECVQDMDHENMFWYRQDPGLGLRLIYFSYDVKMKEKGDIPEGYSVSREKKERFSLILESASTNQTSMYLCASSLQAATEAFFGQGTRLTVV.

About this clone: Other DNA sequences in the same sample also yield this CDR3. V and J are TRBV6-1 and TRBJ2-7; a possible D gene is TRBD1 (6 bases). CDR3 length: 13 amino acids. CDR1 and CDR2 (germline): MNHNS, SASEGT. V gave up 3 bases and J gave up 4 bases, with 10 bases separating them. The CDR3 DNA sequence: TGTGCCAGCAGTGACAGACAGGTTTACGAGCAGTACTTC. Residues: CASSDRQVYEQYF.

The rearrangement joins TRBV5-1 to TRBJ1-4; 9 bases line up with TRBD1. Trimming at V came to 3 bases and at J to 8 bases, leaving 8 bases not matched to a gene. This CDR3 contains 15 residues. The germline V gene encodes CDR1 SGHRS and CDR2 YFSETQ. As DNA, the CDR3 is TGCGCCAGCAGCTCCCAGGGGACAGGGCTCGAAAAACTGTTTTTT. Translated, it gives CASSSQGTGLEKLFF.

The chain is built from TRBV5-6 and TRBJ1-1, with a weak D call TRBD1 (6 bases). This CDR3 has 17 residues. V was shortened by 6 bases and J by 6 bases, with 27 bases between the two germline ends. Germline V gene lookup returns CDR1 SGHDT and CDR2 YYEEEE. The DNA of the CDR3 is TGTGCCAGCACGCCTTGGGGGCAACTCGACTCTAAGGCTGAAGCTTTCTTT. Its protein is CASTPWGQLDSKAEAFF.

The rearrangement uses TRBV28 and TRBJ1-6, with no clear D. Germline V gene data show CDR1 as MDHEN and CDR2 as SYDVKM. V was pared by 8 bases and J by 9 bases, with 17 bases between. CDR3 size: 14 residues. The CDR3 protein is CASLGGSPGSPLHF. CDR3 sequence (DNA): TGTGCCAGCTTAGGCGGGTCACCAGGTTCACCCCTCCACTTT.

The chain combines TRBV15 with TRBJ2-1; possibly TRBD1 for D (6 bases). Germline V gene data show CDR1 as LNHNV and CDR2 as YYDKDF (reference sequence). V gave up 0 bases and J gave up 8 bases, with 11 bases separating them. This CDR3 is 14 amino acids long. CDR3 protein: CATSRDVGAYEQFF. The CDR3 DNA is TGTGCCACCAGCAGAGATGTGGGGGCCTATGAGCAGTTCTTC.

The chain recombines TRBV5-8 with TRBJ2-5; 8 positions agree with TRBD1. Germline V gives CDR1 SGHTS, CDR2 YDEGEE. Germline trimming cut 9 bases from V and 0 bases from J; bases unmatched to any gene: 4. The CDR3 consists of 13 residues. Here the CDR3 DNA reads TGTGCCACCTCGGACAGGGACCAAGAGACCCAGTACTTC. The encoded protein is CATSDRDQETQYF.

This chain links TRBV4-1 with TRBJ2-3, with D maybe TRBD2 (5 bases). V was cut by 4 bases and J by 3 bases, with 14 bases left in between. CDR3 size: 15 residues. The V gene's germline CDR1 is MGHRA and CDR2 YSYEKL. CDR3 protein: CASSPSEGRTDTQYF. The CDR3 region has the DNA TGCGCCAGCAGCCCTTCAGAGGGCCGGACAGATACGCAGTATTTT.

This chain connects TRBV10-3 to TRBJ1-2, with D perhaps matching TRBD1 (6 bases). The CDR3 is 12 amino acids. V was shortened by 6 bases and J by 6 bases, with 11 bases between the two germline ends. The germline CDR1 and CDR2 sequences are ENHRY and SYGVKD. Written as DNA, the CDR3 is TGTGCCATCAGCCCCAGACAGGATGGCTACACCTTC. Translating gives CAISPRQDGYTF.

The gene calls are TRBV7-2 and TRBJ2-1; the match to TRBD2 covers 14 bases. Losses at the gene ends were 4 bases for V and 7 bases for J; bases not matched to a gene: 6. Germline V CDR1 and CDR2: SGHTA, FQGNSA. This CDR3 spans 16 amino acids. CDR3 nucleotide sequence: TGTGCCAGCAGCTCCCCGGGACTAGCGGGAGTAAATGAGCAGTTCTTC. It codes for CASSSPGLAGVNEQFF.

This sequence joins TRBV10-3 and TRBJ2-3; TRBD2 matches 7 bases. CDR1 and CDR2 (germline): ENHRY, SYGVKD. After removal of 5 bases from V and 2 bases from J, the junction contained 10 bases not matched to a gene. The CDR3 consists of 16 residues. The CDR3 DNA reads as TGTGCCATCAGTAGAGGGCCGGGAGGTAACACAGATACGCAGTATTTT. Its protein product is CAISRGPGGNTDTQYF.

The J gene is TRBJ1-1, the V gene TRBV18; 7 nucleotides line up with TRBD1. This CDR3 is built from 15 residues. V lost 5 bases to trimming and J lost 0 bases; unmatched junction nucleotides: 6. Germline V gene sequence: CDR1 KGHSH, CDR2 LQKENI. The CDR3 protein is CASSYNTGVNTEAFF. Here the CDR3 DNA reads TGTGCCAGCTCATATAACACAGGGGTGAACACTGAAGCTTTCTTT.

The chain combines TRBV5-1 with TRBJ1-4; D perhaps matches TRBD1 (5 bases). The germline gives CDR1 SGHRS, CDR2 YFSETQ. This CDR3 contains 12 residues. Trimming pared 6 bases from V and 5 bases from J, leaving 8 bases between. The CDR3 sequence: CASKEGNEKLFF. CDR3 nucleotides: TGCGCCAGCAAGGAGGGGAATGAAAAACTGTTTTTT.

This sequence joins TRBV29-1 and TRBJ2-3, with 8 bases matching TRBD2. The CDR3 consists of 17 residues. After removal of 6 bases from V and 4 bases from J, the junction contained 18 bases not matched to a gene. CDR1 SQVTM and CDR2 ANQGSEA come from the germline V gene. CDR3 nucleotide sequence: TGCAGCGTCCCACCGGGACTAGGGGGGGGAGTTCCAGATACGCAGTATTTT. It is translated as CSVPPGLGGGVPDTQYF.

J is TRBJ1-1 and V is TRBV5-1, with 10 bases matching TRBD1. Germline CDR1 SGHRS, CDR2 YFSETQ. Losses at the gene ends were 4 bases for V and 2 bases for J; bases not matched to a gene: 8. There are 16 residues in the CDR3. The CDR3 coding sequence is TGCGCCAGCAGCCACGACCCGACAGGGGGCAACACTGAAGCTTTCTTT. It yields the protein CASSHDPTGGNTEAFF.

This clone appeared once. DNA of the CDR3: TGTGCCAGCAGCCAAGACCCCCTGGGGGGAAAACTGTTTTTT. Translated: CASSQDPLGGKLFF. V is TRBV3-1 (or the pseudogene TRBV3-2) and J is TRBJ1-4, with a possible D match to TRBD1 (5 bases). The CDR3 is made up of 14 amino acids. Germline CDR1 LGHDT, CDR2 YNNKEL (reference sequence). Trimming took off 0 bases at V and 10 bases at J, with 12 bases between the two ends.

The rearrangement links TRBV6-1 to TRBJ1-4; maybe TRBD1 (5 bases). V was cut by 3 bases and J by 4 bases, with 9 bases left in between. This CDR3 is 14 amino acids long. Germline V gene sequence: CDR1 MNHNS, CDR2 SASEGT. CDR3 bases: TGTGCCAGCAGTGATTTGGGGCTTAATGAAAAACTGTTTTTT. Amino acid sequence: CASSDLGLNEKLFF.

The chain recombines TRBV7-9 with TRBJ2-7, with 9 bases matching TRBD2. Looked up from germline, CDR1 is SEHNR and CDR2 is FQNEAQ (reference sequence). The CDR3 contains 16 residues. V shed 4 bases and J 0 bases; nucleotides not matched to a gene: 7. CDR3 in DNA: TGTGCCAGCAGCTCAAGGAGCGGGAGGAGCTCCTACGAGCAGTACTTC. Residues: CASSSRSGRSSYEQYF.